Following are 22 T cell receptor beta chains from one sample sequenced in a study of CD8 T cells in ankylosing spondylitis. Findings and caveats of the study: Seemingly distinctive of ankylosing spondylitis blood was a TCR beta motif formed by eight highly homologous variants.

TCRdb re-called the 5' RACE reads with MiXCR, one entry per CDR3 protein. The top ten hold under 4.5% of the sample, which has more than 500,000 distinct CDR3 sequences, approximately 5.3% seen once. Their antigen targets remain unknown. Source material: blood, either unsorted or a sorted T cell fraction (not recorded which). Receptor source: a male donor with ankylosing spondylitis.

This clonotype came up many times. The CDR3, as DNA: TGTGCCAGCAGCTTAGATCTTTTTCAGCCCCAGCATTTT. This translates into CASSLDLFQPQHF. The V call is TRBV7-2, the J call TRBJ1-5; D not resolved. Germline CDR1 SGHTA, CDR2 FQGNSA. Trimming removed 1 base from V and 6 bases from J, with 7 bases in between. This CDR3 comprises 13 residues.

At least ten counts were recorded for this clonotype. The chain carries TRBV5-6 and TRBJ2-4; a weak D match, TRBD1 (7 bases). V lost 0 bases to trimming and J lost 7 bases, with 14 bases between them. Germline V gives CDR1 SGHDT, CDR2 YYEEEE. The CDR3 is 15 residues long. CDR3 sequence reads: CASSLVGGTVNIQYF. CDR3 DNA sequence: TGTGCCAGCAGCTTGGTTGGGGGGACAGTGAACATTCAGTACTTC.

The sample holds many counts of this clonotype. The chain uses TRBV7-9 and TRBJ1-1; D remains unclear. Germline CDR1 reads SEHNR; CDR2 reads FQNEAQ (reference sequence). V was shortened by 0 bases and J by 9 bases, with 11 bases between the two germline ends. This CDR3 has 13 residues. The CDR3 reads CASSLAQAHQAFF. In DNA form, the CDR3 reads TGTGCCAGCAGCTTAGCCCAGGCCCACCAAGCTTTCTTT.

The table lists this clonotype with many counts. The rearrangement links TRBV6-2 or TRBV6-3 to TRBJ1-5; TRBD1 is a possible D gene (5 bases). V was shortened by 2 bases and J by 4 bases, with 12 bases between the two germline ends. CDR3 length: 15 amino acids. Germline V gene data show CDR1 as MNHEY and CDR2 as SVGEGT. The CDR3 nucleotides read TGTGCCAGCAGTTACCCCCAGGAGGGGAATCAGCCCCAGCATTTT. This encodes CASSYPQEGNQPQHF.

With respect to this clonotype: Germline and junction disagree at one end, which may indicate a read error. V is TRBV7-7 and J is TRBJ2-1; maybe TRBD2 (6 bases). The V gene's germline CDR1 is SSHAT and CDR2 FNYEAQ (reference sequence). This CDR3 is 14 amino acids long. CDR3 coding DNA: TGTGCTAGCAGCCGGGACTTGGGCTACAATGAGCAGTTCTTC. Protein product: CASSRDLGYNEQFF.

This clonotype was picked up many times. The chain couples TRBV5-1 to TRBJ1-5, with TRBD1 matching 7 bases. CDR1 is SGHRS and CDR2 is YFSETQ in the germline V gene. The CDR3 loop spans 15 amino acids. V was pared by 4 bases and J by 4 bases, with 8 bases of the junction left unmatched. DNA of the CDR3: TGCGCCAGCAGCCTATCCGGACAGGCTAATCAGCCCCAGCATTTT. Its protein is CASSLSGQANQPQHF.

The sample holds many counts of this clonotype. The chain recombines TRBV7-2 with TRBJ2-1; TRBD2 might be the D (5 bases). V gave up 0 bases and J gave up 2 bases, with 14 bases separating them. Germline-derived CDR1 and CDR2 are SGHTA and FQGNSA. This CDR3 is 17 amino acids long. The CDR3: CASSLAGVPNTYNEQFF. CDR3 sequence (DNA): TGTGCCAGCAGCTTAGCGGGAGTGCCCAATACCTACAATGAGCAGTTCTTC.

This clonotype has ten or more counts. The chain has TRBV29-1 and TRBJ2-5, with TRBD2 matching 7 bases. Germline V CDR1 and CDR2: SQVTM, ANQGSEA. This CDR3 contains 15 residues. V shed 7 bases and J 2 bases; nucleotides not matched to a gene: 13. The CDR3 is CSASPGSGVQETQYF. Written as DNA, the CDR3 is TGCAGCGCCTCGCCGGGCAGCGGGGTACAAGAGACCCAGTACTTC.

Many counts were recorded for this clonotype. This sequence joins TRBV7-2 and TRBJ2-3, with D perhaps matching TRBD2 (6 bases). Germline V CDR1 and CDR2: SGHTA, FQGNSA. V lost 1 base and J lost 3, with 14 bases in between. The CDR3 is 16 amino acids. As DNA, the CDR3 is TGTGCCAGCAGCTTAGTGGCCGGGGACTTAACAGATACGCAGTATTTT. Protein sequence: CASSLVAGDLTDTQYF.

This clonotype has at least ten counts. The chain uses TRBV5-1 and TRBJ2-7; D unclear. Germline assignment: CDR1 SGHRS and CDR2 YFSETQ. V was clipped by 0 bases and J by 4 bases, with 11 bases between them. This CDR3 spans 14 amino acids. The DNA of the CDR3 is TGCGCCAGCAGCTTGGTTCCCAGTCAATACGAGCAGTACTTC. Residues: CASSLVPSQYEQYF.

The gene calls are TRBV5-1 and TRBJ2-7; no clear D gene. This CDR3 has 14 residues. The germline gives CDR1 SGHRS, CDR2 YFSETQ. V was clipped by 4 bases and J by 0 bases, with 11 bases between them. The CDR3 bases are TGCGCCAGCAGCGTCGGGTCAAACTCCTACGAGCAGTACTTC. Translation: CASSVGSNSYEQYF. Supplemented by reference TRBV5-1 and TRBJ2-7, the full variable domain reads KAGVTQTPRYLIKTRGQQVTLSCSPISGHRSVSWYQQTPGQGLQFLFEYFSETQRNKGNFPGRFSGRQFSNSRSEMNVSTLELGDSALYLCASSVGSNSYEQYFGPGTRLTVT.

This clonotype was observed many times. The rearrangement links TRBV5-1 to TRBJ1-4; TRBD1 matches at 7 bases. The V and J ends lost 4 bases and 6 bases, in that order; junction bases with no gene match: 12. Germline V lookup: CDR1 SGHRS, CDR2 YFSETQ. The CDR3 totals 16 residues. CDR3 sequence (DNA): TGCGCCAGCAGCCCCAGGGACAGCTTTACTGATGAAAAACTGTTTTTT. Translated: CASSPRDSFTDEKLFF.

The table lists this clonotype with many counts. The genes are TRBV5-1 and TRBJ1-1, with 7 bases lining up with TRBD1. V lost 2 bases, J lost 7 bases, and 8 bases stayed unmatched. This CDR3 region has 14 residues. CDR1 SGHRS and CDR2 YFSETQ come from the germline V gene. The chain's CDR3 is CASSFTGTEIEAFF. The CDR3 DNA is TGCGCCAGCAGCTTCACCGGGACAGAGATTGAAGCTTTCTTT.

This clonotype was counted many times. The rearrangement joins TRBV12-3 or TRBV12-4 to TRBJ1-4; D ambiguous. CDR3 length equals 16 residues. The ends were cut back, 3 bases at V and 7 bases at J, with 18 bases in the middle. CDR3 bases: TGTGCCAGCAGTTTCGGAGACCGCCCGCGGGCTGAAAAACTGTTTTTT. Protein product: CASSFGDRPRAEKLFF.

This clonotype was observed at least ten times. This sequence joins TRBV20-1 and TRBJ1-6; TRBD1 might be the D (5 bases). Trimming cost V 0 bases and J 0 bases, with 9 bases left between them. Germline V lookup: CDR1 DFQATT, CDR2 SNEGSKA (reference sequence). This CDR3 has 16 amino acids. In DNA form, the CDR3 reads TGCAGTGCTAGAGACTCAGGGAGCTCCTATAATTCACCCCTCCACTTT. Its protein product is CSARDSGSSYNSPLHF.

This clonotype occurred a few times. The J gene is TRBJ2-3, the V gene TRBV12-3 or TRBV12-4; possibly TRBD1 or TRBD2 for D (6 bases each). Between the trimmed V and J ends, which lost 8 bases and 1 base, there was a span of 16 bases. There are 15 residues in the CDR3. The CDR3 reads CASGGRTSGTDTQYF. The CDR3 region has the DNA TGTGCCAGCGGGGGGCGGACCTCTGGCACAGATACGCAGTATTTT.

In its sample, this clonotype was seen many times. This chain links TRBV12-3 or TRBV12-4 with TRBJ1-2; possibly TRBD1 for D (6 bases). The CDR3 covers 15 residues. V was shortened by 6 bases and J by 5 bases, with 19 bases between the two germline ends. The CDR3 coding sequence is TGTGCCAGCAGCCCCACCCCACAGGGTTGGTATGGCTACACCTTC. The encoded protein is CASSPTPQGWYGYTF.

This clonotype was found many times. This rearrangement joins TRBV12-3 or TRBV12-4 to TRBJ2-7, with 10 positions matching TRBD1. The length of the CDR3 is 15 residues. Trimming at V came to 3 bases and at J to 3 bases, leaving 5 bases not matched to a gene. CDR3 DNA: TGTGCCAGCAGTTTTGGGACAGGGGCTTACTACGAGCAGTACTTC. Translating gives CASSFGTGAYYEQYF.

The V gene is TRBV20-1, the J gene TRBJ2-7, with 9 bases that match TRBD2. Per germline, CDR1 DFQATT and CDR2 SNEGSKA (reference sequence). This CDR3 region has 14 residues. The trim removed 2 bases at V and 4 bases at J, leaving 6 bases unmatched. This CDR3 reads CSARRSGGSYEQYF. The CDR3 DNA follows: TGCAGTGCTAGAAGGAGCGGGGGGTCATACGAGCAGTACTTC.

This clonotype was seen repeatedly, ten times or more. The chain carries TRBV7-2 and TRBJ1-2; TRBD1 matches at 9 bases. CDR1 and CDR2 from the germline V gene are SGHTA and FQGNSA. Losses at the gene ends were 2 bases for V and 3 bases for J; bases not matched to a gene: 1. The CDR3 runs to 14 residues. CDR3 amino acids: CASSLRTGDYGYTF. In DNA form, the CDR3 reads TGTGCCAGCAGCTTAAGGACAGGGGACTATGGCTACACCTTC.

The chain is built from TRBV6-2 or TRBV6-3 and TRBJ2-5; 7 nucleotides match TRBD1. Germline V gene sequence: CDR1 MNHEY, CDR2 SVGEGT. V shed 2 bases and J 4 bases; nucleotides not matched to a gene: 10. The CDR3 is made up of 16 amino acids. The CDR3 spells CASSYDTPTGLETQYF. CDR3 bases: TGTGCCAGCAGTTACGATACCCCGACAGGGTTAGAGACCCAGTACTTC.

The rearrangement links TRBV28 to TRBJ2-1; D remains ambiguous. Trimming cost V 5 bases and J 13 bases, with 18 bases left between them. CDR3 length: 13 amino acids. Per the germline V gene, CDR1 is MDHEN and CDR2 is SYDVKM. CDR3 coding DNA: TGTGCCAGCAGTCCGCCCTCAGAGTCTTACCAGTTCTTC. This encodes CASSPPSESYQFF.